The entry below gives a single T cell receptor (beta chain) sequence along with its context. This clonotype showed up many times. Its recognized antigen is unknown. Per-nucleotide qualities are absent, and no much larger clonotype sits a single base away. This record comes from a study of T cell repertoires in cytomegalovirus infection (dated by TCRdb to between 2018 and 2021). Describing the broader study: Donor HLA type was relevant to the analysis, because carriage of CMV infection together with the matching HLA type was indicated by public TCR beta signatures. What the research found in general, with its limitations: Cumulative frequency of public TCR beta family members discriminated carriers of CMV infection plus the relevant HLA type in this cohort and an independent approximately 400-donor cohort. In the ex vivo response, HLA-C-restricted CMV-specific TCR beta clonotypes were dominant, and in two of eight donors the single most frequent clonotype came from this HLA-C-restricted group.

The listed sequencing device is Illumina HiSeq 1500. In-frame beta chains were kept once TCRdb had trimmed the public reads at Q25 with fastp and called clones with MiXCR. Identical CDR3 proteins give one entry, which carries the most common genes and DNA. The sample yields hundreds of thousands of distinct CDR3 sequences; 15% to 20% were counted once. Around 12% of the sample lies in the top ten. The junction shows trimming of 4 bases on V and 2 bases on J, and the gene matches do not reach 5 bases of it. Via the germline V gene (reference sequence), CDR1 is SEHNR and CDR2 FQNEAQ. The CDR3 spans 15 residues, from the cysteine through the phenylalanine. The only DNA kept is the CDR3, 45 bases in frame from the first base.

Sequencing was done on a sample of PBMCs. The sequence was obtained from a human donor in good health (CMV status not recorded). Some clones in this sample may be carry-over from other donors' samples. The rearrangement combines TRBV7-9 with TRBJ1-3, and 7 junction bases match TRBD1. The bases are TGTGCCAGCAGCTCGACAGGGAGCCCTGGAAACACCATATATTTT. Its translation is CASSSTGSPGNTIYF. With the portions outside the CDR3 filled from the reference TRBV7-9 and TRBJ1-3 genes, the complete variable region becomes DTGVSQNPRHKITKRGQNVTFRCDPISEHNRLYWYRQTLGQGPEFLTYFQNEAQLEKSRLLSDRFSAERPKGSFSTLEIQRTEQGDSAMYLCASSSTGSPGNTIYFGEGSWLTVV.